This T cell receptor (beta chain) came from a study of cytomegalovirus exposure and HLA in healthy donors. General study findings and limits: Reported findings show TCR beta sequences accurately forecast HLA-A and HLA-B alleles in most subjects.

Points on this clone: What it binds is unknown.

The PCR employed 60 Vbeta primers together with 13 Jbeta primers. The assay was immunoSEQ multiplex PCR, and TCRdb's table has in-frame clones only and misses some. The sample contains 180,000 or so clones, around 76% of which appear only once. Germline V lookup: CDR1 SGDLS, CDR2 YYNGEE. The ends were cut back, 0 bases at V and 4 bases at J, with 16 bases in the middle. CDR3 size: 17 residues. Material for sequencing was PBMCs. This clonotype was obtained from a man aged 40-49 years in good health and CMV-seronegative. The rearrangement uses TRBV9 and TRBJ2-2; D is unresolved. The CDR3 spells CASSVGISPRGTGELFF. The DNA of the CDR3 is TGTGCCAGCAGCGTAGGAATTAGCCCGCGAGGCACCGGGGAGCTGTTTTTT.